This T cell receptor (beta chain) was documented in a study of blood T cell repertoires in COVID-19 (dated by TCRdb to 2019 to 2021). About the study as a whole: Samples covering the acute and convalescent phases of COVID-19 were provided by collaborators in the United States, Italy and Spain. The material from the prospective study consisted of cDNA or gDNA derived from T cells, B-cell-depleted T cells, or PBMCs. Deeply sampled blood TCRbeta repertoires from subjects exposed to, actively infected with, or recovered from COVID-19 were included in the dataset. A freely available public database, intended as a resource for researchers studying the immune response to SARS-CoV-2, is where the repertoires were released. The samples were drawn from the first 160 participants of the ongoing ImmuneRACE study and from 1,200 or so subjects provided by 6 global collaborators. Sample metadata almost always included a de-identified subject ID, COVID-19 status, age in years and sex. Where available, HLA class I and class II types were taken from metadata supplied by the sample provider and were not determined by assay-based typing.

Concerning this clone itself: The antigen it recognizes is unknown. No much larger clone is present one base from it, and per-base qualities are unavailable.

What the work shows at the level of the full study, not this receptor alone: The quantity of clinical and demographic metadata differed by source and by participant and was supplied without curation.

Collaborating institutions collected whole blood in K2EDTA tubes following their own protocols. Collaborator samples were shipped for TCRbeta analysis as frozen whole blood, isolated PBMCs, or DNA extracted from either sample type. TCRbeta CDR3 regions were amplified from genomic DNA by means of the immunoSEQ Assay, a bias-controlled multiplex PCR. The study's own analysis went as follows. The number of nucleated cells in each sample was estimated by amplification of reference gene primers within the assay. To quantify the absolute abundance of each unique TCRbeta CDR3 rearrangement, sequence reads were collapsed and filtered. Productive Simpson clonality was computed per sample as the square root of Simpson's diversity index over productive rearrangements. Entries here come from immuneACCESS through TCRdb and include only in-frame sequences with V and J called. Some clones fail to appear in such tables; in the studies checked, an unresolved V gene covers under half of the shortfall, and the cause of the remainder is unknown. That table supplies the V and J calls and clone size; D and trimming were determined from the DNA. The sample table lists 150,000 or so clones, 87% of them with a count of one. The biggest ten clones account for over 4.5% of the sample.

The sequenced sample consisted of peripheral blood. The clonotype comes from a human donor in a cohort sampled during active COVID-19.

The nucleotide sequence is TGCGCCAGCAGAGGGGGTGGCGGGACTGAAGCTTTCTTT. Its coded protein is CASRGGGGTEAFF. In this chain, TRBV5-1 is recombined with TRBJ1-1; 6 matching bases give a weak D call of TRBD1. Its CDR3 holds 13 amino acids, cysteine through phenylalanine. Only the CDR3 part of the read is kept: 39 bases, read in frame from the first base. V is shortened by 5 bases, J by 5 bases, and the region joining them spans 13 bases. As encoded in the germline V gene, CDR1 is SGHRS while CDR2 is YFSETQ.